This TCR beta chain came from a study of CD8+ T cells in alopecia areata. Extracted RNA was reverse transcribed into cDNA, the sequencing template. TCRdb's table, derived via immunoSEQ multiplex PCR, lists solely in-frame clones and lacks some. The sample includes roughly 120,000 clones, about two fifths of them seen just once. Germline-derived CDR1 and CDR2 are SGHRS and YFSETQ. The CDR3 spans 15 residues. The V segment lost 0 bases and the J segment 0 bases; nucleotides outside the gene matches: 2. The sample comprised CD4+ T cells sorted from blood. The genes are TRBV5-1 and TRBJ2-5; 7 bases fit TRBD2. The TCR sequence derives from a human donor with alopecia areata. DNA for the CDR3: TGCGCCAGCAGCTTGGCCACTAGCGACCAAGAGACCCAGTACTTC. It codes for CASSLATSDQETQYF.